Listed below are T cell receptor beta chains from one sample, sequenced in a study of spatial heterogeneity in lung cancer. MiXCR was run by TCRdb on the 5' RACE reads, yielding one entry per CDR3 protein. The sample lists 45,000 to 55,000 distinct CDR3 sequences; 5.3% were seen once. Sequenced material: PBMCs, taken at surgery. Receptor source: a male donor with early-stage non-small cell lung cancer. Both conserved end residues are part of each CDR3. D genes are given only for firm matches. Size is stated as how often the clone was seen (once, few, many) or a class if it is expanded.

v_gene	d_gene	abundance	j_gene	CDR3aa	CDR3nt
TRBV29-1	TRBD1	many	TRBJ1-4	CSVEGGQGDEKLFF	TGCAGCGTTGAGGGGGGACAGGGGGATGAAAAACTGTTTTTT
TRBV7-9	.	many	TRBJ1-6	CASFKSGSNSPLHF	TGTGCCAGCTTCAAAAGTGGGTCGAATTCACCCCTCCACTTT
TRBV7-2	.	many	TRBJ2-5	CASSFQAGPGETQYF	TGTGCCAGCAGCTTCCAAGCGGGCCCGGGAGAGACCCAGTACTTC
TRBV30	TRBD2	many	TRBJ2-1	CAWNKGLLNSYNEQFF	TGTGCCTGGAACAAGGGACTACTCAATTCCTACAATGAGCAGTTCTTC
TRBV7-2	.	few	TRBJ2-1	CASSLESRGVF	TGTGCCAGCAGCTTAGAGTCCCGAGGGGTCTTC
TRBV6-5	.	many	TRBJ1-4	CASSYGRLSTNEKLFF	TGTGCCAGCAGTTACGGCAGGTTATCAACTAATGAAAAACTGTTTTTT
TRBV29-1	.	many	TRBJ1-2	CSVWTGVTNYGYTF	TGCAGCGTTTGGACGGGGGTTACTAACTATGGCTACACCTTC
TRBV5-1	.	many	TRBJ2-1	CASWDSSYNEQFF	TGCGCCAGCTGGGACTCTTCCTACAATGAGCAGTTCTTC
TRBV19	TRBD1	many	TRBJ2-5	CASSFTGGETQYF	TGTGCCAGTAGTTTTACAGGGGGGGAGACCCAGTACTTC
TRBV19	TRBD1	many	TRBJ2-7	CASSIHKYGDRMSYEQYF	TGTGCCAGTAGTATCCATAAATACGGGGACAGGATGTCCTACGAGCAGTACTTC
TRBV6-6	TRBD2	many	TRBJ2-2	CASSWGGGELFF	TGTGCCAGCAGTTGGGGGGGCGGGGAGCTGTTTTTT